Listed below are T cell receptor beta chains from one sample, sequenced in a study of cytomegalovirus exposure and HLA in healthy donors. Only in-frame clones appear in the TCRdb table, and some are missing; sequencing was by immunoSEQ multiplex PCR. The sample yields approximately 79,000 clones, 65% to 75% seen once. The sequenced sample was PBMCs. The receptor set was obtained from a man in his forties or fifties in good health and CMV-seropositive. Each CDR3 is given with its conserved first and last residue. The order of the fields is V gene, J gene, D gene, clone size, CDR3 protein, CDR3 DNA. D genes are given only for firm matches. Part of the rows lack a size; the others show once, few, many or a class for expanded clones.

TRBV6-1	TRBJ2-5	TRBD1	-	CASRRDRGRETQYF	TGTGCCAGCAGGAGGGACAGGGGAAGGGAGACCCAGTACTTC
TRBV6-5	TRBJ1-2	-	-	CASPTGKSGYTF	TGTGCCAGCCCCACAGGAAAAAGTGGCTACACCTTC
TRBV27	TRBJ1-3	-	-	CASSLSRPIYSGNTIYF	TGTGCCAGCAGTTTATCGCGGCCCATTTACTCTGGAAACACCATATATTTT
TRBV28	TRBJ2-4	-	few	CASSFVEGVRIQYF	TGTGCCAGCAGTTTCGTTGAGGGGGTGCGCATTCAGTACTTC
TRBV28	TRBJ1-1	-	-	CASSFGDALAFF	TGTGCCAGCAGTTTCGGGGATGCCCTAGCTTTCTTT
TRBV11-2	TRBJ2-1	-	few	CASSLAFSSYNEQFF	TGTGCCAGCAGCTTAGCCTTCAGCTCCTACAATGAGCAGTTCTTC
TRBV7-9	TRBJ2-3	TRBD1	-	CASRSGQASTDTQYF	TGTGCCAGCCGAAGCGGACAGGCCAGCACAGATACGCAGTATTTT
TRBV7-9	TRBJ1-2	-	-	CSSSLDSYGYTF	TGTTCCAGCAGCCTAGACAGCTATGGCTACACCTTC
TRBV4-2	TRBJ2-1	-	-	CASSQESGARRNEQFF	TGTGCCAGCAGCCAAGAGTCAGGGGCGCGTCGCAATGAGCAGTTCTTC
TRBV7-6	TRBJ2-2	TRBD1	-	CASSGQGAPNTGELFF	TGTGCCAGCAGCGGCCAGGGGGCACCGAACACCGGGGAGCTGTTTTTT
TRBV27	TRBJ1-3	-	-	CASTVSNTIYF	TGTGCCAGCACTGTCTCGAACACCATATATTTT
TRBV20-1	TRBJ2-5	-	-	CSGARGTQYF	TGCAGTGGCGCCAGAGGTACCCAGTACTTC
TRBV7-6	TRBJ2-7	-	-	CASSLGGRDEQYF	TGTGCCAGCAGCTTAGGCGGTCGGGACGAGCAGTACTTC
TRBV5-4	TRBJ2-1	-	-	CASSLGGTEYNEQFF	TGTGCCAGCAGCCTGGGCGGGACAGAATACAATGAGCAGTTCTTC
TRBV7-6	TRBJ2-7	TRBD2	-	CASSSWTSGSYEQYF	TGTGCCAGCAGCTCCTGGACTAGCGGGAGCTACGAGCAGTACTTC
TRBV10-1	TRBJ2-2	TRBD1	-	CATNTGTGTDTGELFF	TGCGCCACCAACACCGGGACAGGGACAGACACCGGGGAGCTGTTTTTT
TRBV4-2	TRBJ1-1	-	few	CASSQRGWEGNTEAFF	TGTGCCAGCAGCCAAAGGGGCTGGGAGGGAAACACTGAAGCTTTCTTT
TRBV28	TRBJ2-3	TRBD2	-	CASGPVVAGGTDTQYF	TGTGCCAGCGGCCCAGTTGTAGCGGGGGGCACAGATACGCAGTATTTT
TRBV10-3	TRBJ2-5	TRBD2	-	CAIGEAGDGETQYF	TGTGCCATCGGAGAAGCGGGGGACGGGGAGACCCAGTACTTC